This is a list of T cell receptor beta chains from one sample in a study of T cell responses to AZD1222 COVID-19 vaccine. Using immunoSEQ multiplex PCR, the repertoire was profiled, and TCRdb retains in-frame clones only, with some absent. The repertoire holds some 150,000 clones, with 85% to 95% as singletons. The sequencing here drew on peripheral blood, taken on day 0 of AZD1222 vaccination. These receptors all stem from an adult in good health. Both conserved end residues are part of each CDR3. The D gene is left open where the match is weak.

J gene: TRBJ2-7
V gene: TRBV5-1
D gene: TRBD2
CDR3 protein: CASSTLAGGTFEQYF
CDR3 DNA: TGCGCCAGCAGCACTCTAGCGGGGGGAACCTTCGAGCAGTACTTC

J gene: TRBJ1-2
V gene: TRBV18
D gene: TRBD1
CDR3 protein: CASSPPGTGVDYGYTF
CDR3 DNA: TGTGCCAGCTCACCACCCGGGACAGGGGTGGACTATGGCTACACCTTC

J gene: TRBJ2-3
V gene: TRBV7-9
D gene: TRBD2
CDR3 protein: CASSPHGLATTDTQYF
CDR3 DNA: TGTGCCAGCAGCCCTCATGGACTAGCGACTACAGATACGCAGTATTTT

J gene: TRBJ1-1
V gene: TRBV5-1
D gene: TRBD1
CDR3 protein: CASSGQGGGTEAFF
CDR3 DNA: TGCGCCAGCAGTGGACAGGGAGGTGGCACTGAAGCTTTCTTT

J gene: TRBJ2-3
V gene: TRBV15
D gene: TRBD2
CDR3 protein: CATSRLAGGVPSTDTQYF
CDR3 DNA: TGTGCCACCAGCAGGCTAGCGGGAGGCGTCCCTAGCACAGATACGCAGTATTTT

J gene: TRBJ1-1
V gene: TRBV11-1
D gene: -
CDR3 protein: CASSLTQGTEAFF
CDR3 DNA: TGTGCCAGCAGCTTAACCCAGGGAACTGAAGCTTTCTTT

J gene: TRBJ1-2
V gene: TRBV19
D gene: TRBD1
CDR3 protein: CASSIGSGQGYGYTF
CDR3 DNA: TGTGCCAGTAGTATAGGTTCGGGACAGGGTTATGGCTACACCTTC

J gene: TRBJ2-1
V gene: TRBV6-2/TRBV6-3
D gene: TRBD2
CDR3 protein: CASSYSGLANEQFF
CDR3 DNA: TGTGCCAGCAGTTACTCCGGACTAGCGAACGAGCAGTTCTTC

J gene: TRBJ1-1
V gene: TRBV6-5
D gene: -
CDR3 protein: CASIRNRWEEAFF
CDR3 DNA: TGTGCCAGCATCAGAAACAGGTGGGAAGAAGCTTTCTTT

J gene: TRBJ2-3
V gene: TRBV3-1/TRBV3-2
D gene: -
CDR3 protein: CASSPASRLGGRTDTQYF
CDR3 DNA: TGTGCCAGCAGCCCAGCGTCCCGTCTGGGTGGACGCACAGATACGCAGTATTTT

J gene: TRBJ1-1
V gene: TRBV19
D gene: -
CDR3 protein: CATEGGLNTEAFF
CDR3 DNA: TGTGCCACCGAGGGGGGCTTGAACACTGAAGCTTTCTTT

J gene: TRBJ2-1
V gene: TRBV29-1
D gene: TRBD1
CDR3 protein: CSVYRGDEQFF
CDR3 DNA: TGCAGCGTCTACAGGGGGGATGAGCAGTTCTTC

J gene: TRBJ1-1
V gene: TRBV6-5
D gene: TRBD1
CDR3 protein: CASSLGQGSSEAFF
CDR3 DNA: TGTGCCAGCAGTTTAGGACAGGGATCTTCTGAAGCTTTCTTT

J gene: TRBJ1-5
V gene: TRBV7-2
D gene: -
CDR3 protein: CASSPSRVGQPQHF
CDR3 DNA: TGTGCCAGCAGTCCATCACGGGTAGGTCAGCCCCAGCATTTT

J gene: TRBJ2-1
V gene: TRBV7-7
D gene: -
CDR3 protein: CASSQGAPYNEQFF
CDR3 DNA: TGTGCCAGCAGCCAGGGAGCTCCCTACAATGAGCAGTTCTTC

J gene: TRBJ1-1
V gene: TRBV7-9
D gene: TRBD1
CDR3 protein: CASSTPGTANTEAFF
CDR3 DNA: TGTGCCAGCAGCACACCCGGGACAGCTAACACTGAAGCTTTCTTT

J gene: TRBJ1-2
V gene: TRBV7-2
D gene: -
CDR3 protein: CASSLGGVRGYGYTF
CDR3 DNA: TGTGCCAGCAGCTTGGGGGGGGTGAGAGGGTATGGCTACACCTTC

J gene: TRBJ1-4
V gene: TRBV5-1
D gene: -
CDR3 protein: CASRQASNEKLFF
CDR3 DNA: TGCGCCAGCCGACAGGCCTCTAATGAAAAACTGTTTTTT

J gene: TRBJ2-7
V gene: TRBV6-5
D gene: TRBD1
CDR3 protein: CASTSGQVIEQYF
CDR3 DNA: TGTGCCAGCACCTCAGGACAGGTTATCGAGCAGTACTTC

J gene: TRBJ1-2
V gene: TRBV7-9
D gene: -
CDR3 protein: CASSLVRGGIYGYTF
CDR3 DNA: TGTGCCAGCAGCTTAGTACGCGGGGGGATCTATGGCTACACCTTC

J gene: TRBJ1-3
V gene: TRBV13
D gene: -
CDR3 protein: CASSLDLKRNTIYF
CDR3 DNA: TGTGCCAGCAGCTTGGACCTTAAGCGAAACACCATATATTTT

J gene: TRBJ2-7
V gene: TRBV27
D gene: TRBD1
CDR3 protein: CASSPGQGPSYEQYF
CDR3 DNA: TGTGCCAGCAGTCCAGGACAGGGACCCTCCTACGAGCAGTACTTC

J gene: TRBJ1-1
V gene: TRBV6-5
D gene: -
CDR3 protein: CASGLTVSGTEAFF
CDR3 DNA: TGTGCCAGCGGCTTGACAGTTTCGGGCACTGAAGCTTTCTTT

J gene: TRBJ2-7
V gene: TRBV18
D gene: -
CDR3 protein: CASSPPGVTYEQYF
CDR3 DNA: TGTGCCAGCTCACCCCCGGGGGTAACCTACGAGCAGTACTTC

J gene: TRBJ1-4
V gene: TRBV6-5
D gene: TRBD1
CDR3 protein: CASARGKEKLFF
CDR3 DNA: TGTGCCAGCGCCAGGGGGAAGGAAAAACTGTTTTTT

J gene: TRBJ2-7
V gene: TRBV21-1
D gene: -
CDR3 protein: CACGQGYCYEQYF
CDR3 DNA: TGTGCCTGCGGACAGGGGTATTGCTACGAGCAGTACTTC

J gene: TRBJ1-5
V gene: TRBV30
D gene: -
CDR3 protein: CAWEMAGGNQPQHF
CDR3 DNA: TGTGCCTGGGAGATGGCAGGAGGCAATCAGCCCCAGCATTTT